One and the same sample provided the 9 T cell receptor beta chains below, sequenced in a study of T cell repertoires in cytomegalovirus infection. One entry per CDR3 protein results from TCRdb running MiXCR on the reads. The table shows around 450,000 distinct CDR3 sequences, with approximately 10% occurring only once. What was sequenced was PBMCs. The receptors here all came from a human donor in good health (CMV status not recorded). Some clones in this sample may be carry-over from other donors' samples.

This clonotype was counted at least ten times. The chain combines TRBV6-6 with TRBJ2-6; D may be TRBD1 (7 bases). The V end lost 2 bases, the J end lost 0 bases, and 14 bases lay between the germline ends. The CDR3 is 18 amino acids. CDR1 is MNHNY and CDR2 is SVGAGI in the germline V gene (reference sequence). The CDR3 sequence: CASSYRSGGLSGANVLTF. The DNA of the CDR3 is TGTGCCAGCAGTTACAGGTCAGGGGGGCTCTCTGGGGCCAACGTCCTGACTTTC.

This clonotype was recorded many times. V gene TRBV28 combines with J gene TRBJ1-3; 8 nucleotides agree with TRBD1. The length of the CDR3 is 18 residues. The germline CDR1 and CDR2 sequences are MDHEN and SYDVKM. With V trimmed by 4 bases and J by 0 bases, 11 bases remained unmatched. CDR3: CASSSLLRQGLSGNTIYF. In DNA form, the CDR3 reads TGTGCCAGCAGTTCTCTCTTACGACAGGGGCTCTCTGGAAACACCATATATTTT.

This clonotype was detected ten times or more. The V and J genes are TRBV7-2 and TRBJ1-2, with D unclear. The V gene lost 2 bases and the J gene lost 3 bases, with 13 bases spanning the gap. Germline V gene lookup returns CDR1 SGHTA and CDR2 FQGNSA. This CDR3 region has 15 residues. DNA for the CDR3: TGTGCCAGCAGCTTATTCGCAGGCTCCGACTATGGCTACACCTTC. This codes for CASSLFAGSDYGYTF.

This clonotype was found a few times. The chain joins TRBV18 to TRBJ1-6; 7 bases agree with TRBD1. The CDR3 contains 15 residues. In germline, CDR1 is KGHSH, CDR2 LQKENI. V shed 1 base, J shed 7 bases, and the junction held 4 bases outside the gene matches. CDR3: CASSPRPGQNSPLHF. DNA for the CDR3: TGTGCCAGCTCACCACGACCGGGACAGAATTCACCCCTCCACTTT.

There are many counts of this clonotype. The chain carries TRBV11-1 and TRBJ2-2; D possibly corresponds to TRBD2 (7 bases). V was cut by 5 bases and J by 6 bases, with 16 bases left in between. CDR3 size: 15 residues. CDR1 and CDR2 (germline): SGHAT, FQDESV (reference sequence). The CDR3 region has the DNA TGTGCCAGCAGCCCCAGGGCGGGGGCCTCCGGGGAGCTGTTTTTT. This translates into CASSPRAGASGELFF.

In this sample, this clonotype turned up many times. The chain has TRBV27 and TRBJ2-1; the D gene is possibly TRBD2 (5 bases). The CDR3 is 14 residues long. Germline CDR1 is MNHEY and CDR2 is SMNVEV (reference sequence). Trimming took off 7 bases at V and 10 bases at J, with 20 bases between the two ends. The CDR3 loop is CASTRAGLLEEQFF. CDR3 bases: TGTGCCAGCACGCGGGCCGGGCTTCTCGAAGAGCAGTTCTTC.

This clonotype was picked up many times. The J gene is TRBJ2-2, the V gene TRBV29-1, with D perhaps TRBD1 or TRBD2 (5 bases each). V was trimmed by 6 bases and J by 2 bases, leaving 16 bases between them. Germline CDR1 SQVTM, CDR2 ANQGSEA. The CDR3 contains 15 residues. The CDR3 coding sequence is TGCAGCGTCACCCCCGGGACGGCTAACACCGGGGAGCTGTTTTTT. It encodes CSVTPGTANTGELFF.

The table lists this clonotype with a few counts. The gene calls are TRBV23-1 and TRBJ2-2, with TRBD1 matching 9 bases. TRBV23-1 is flagged as an ORF with uncertain function. This CDR3 spans 15 amino acids. V lost 3 bases, J lost 4 bases, and 3 bases stayed unmatched. CDR3 in DNA: TGCGCCAGCAGTCACACAGGGGGCGGCACCGGGGAGCTGTTTTTT. Its protein is CASSHTGGGTGELFF.

This clonotype was observed at least ten times. The genes are TRBV5-4 and TRBJ2-3; D is unresolved. V lost 3 bases and J 4 bases, leaving 6 bases between the germline ends. The germline V gene has CDR1 SGHNT and CDR2 YYREEE (reference sequence). This CDR3 is 12 amino acids long. The CDR3 loop reads CASSSVPDTQYF. DNA of the CDR3: TGTGCCAGCAGCTCAGTCCCAGATACGCAGTATTTT.